The subject of this entry is one T cell receptor (beta chain). Reverse transcription used roughly 0.5 to 1 ug RNA and random hexamers. Amplification of TCR beta CDR3 across 54 Vbeta and 13 Jbeta was performed with immunoSEQ multiplex PCR. TCRdb used MiXCR to reprocess the immunoSEQ multiplex PCR reads, holding one entry per CDR3 protein. This sample yields over 95,000 distinct CDR3 sequences, of which roughly 90% are seen a single time; roughly 0.12% belongs to the top ten. From blood CD8+ and CD4+ T cells, the TCR beta chain was sequenced. Healthy donors served as the controls. They were matched for age and sex. Purification of the CD8+ and CD4+ T cells relied on negative isolation, and TEMRA cells underwent FACS enrichment. These data are taken from a study of CD8 T cells in Susac syndrome. V lost 2 bases and J 8 bases, leaving 15 bases between the germline ends. Germline V gene lookup returns CDR1 KGHSH and CDR2 LQKENI. The CDR3 contains 14 residues.

Sequencing used CD8+ T cells from PBMCs. This chain connects TRBV18 to TRBJ1-2; D might be TRBD1 (6 bases). The clonotype originates from a human donor in good health. The CDR3 spells CASSPMDSSKGYTF. CDR3 bases: TGTGCCAGCTCACCAATGGACAGCTCTAAGGGCTACACCTTC.